This T cell receptor beta chain was captured by sequencing in a study of cytomegalovirus exposure and HLA in healthy donors. The study ran its PCR with 60 Vbeta and 13 Jbeta primers. The repertoire was sequenced with immunoSEQ multiplex PCR; TCRdb's copy has only in-frame clones and lacks some. The sample has roughly 180,000 clones, about 79% seen once; the top ten hold roughly 13%. The CDR3 sequence is 15 residues long. Germline CDR1 reads SGHRS; CDR2 reads YFSETQ. V lost 3 bases and J lost 3; bases outside the gene matches: 6. Sequencing was done on a sample of PBMCs. V usage is TRBV5-1 and J usage is TRBJ1-2, with 9 bases fitting TRBD1. The origin of this receptor is a man aged 50-59 years in good health and CMV-seropositive. The CDR3: CASSSYRGRDYGYTF. The CDR3 nucleotides are TGCGCCAGCAGCTCTTACAGGGGGCGCGACTATGGCTACACCTTC. The entire variable domain, with the rest obtained from reference TRBV5-1 and TRBJ1-2, is as follows: KAGVTQTPRYLIKTRGQQVTLSCSPISGHRSVSWYQQTPGQGLQFLFEYFSETQRNKGNFPGRFSGRQFSNSRSEMNVSTLELGDSALYLCASSSYRGRDYGYTFGSGTRLTVV.